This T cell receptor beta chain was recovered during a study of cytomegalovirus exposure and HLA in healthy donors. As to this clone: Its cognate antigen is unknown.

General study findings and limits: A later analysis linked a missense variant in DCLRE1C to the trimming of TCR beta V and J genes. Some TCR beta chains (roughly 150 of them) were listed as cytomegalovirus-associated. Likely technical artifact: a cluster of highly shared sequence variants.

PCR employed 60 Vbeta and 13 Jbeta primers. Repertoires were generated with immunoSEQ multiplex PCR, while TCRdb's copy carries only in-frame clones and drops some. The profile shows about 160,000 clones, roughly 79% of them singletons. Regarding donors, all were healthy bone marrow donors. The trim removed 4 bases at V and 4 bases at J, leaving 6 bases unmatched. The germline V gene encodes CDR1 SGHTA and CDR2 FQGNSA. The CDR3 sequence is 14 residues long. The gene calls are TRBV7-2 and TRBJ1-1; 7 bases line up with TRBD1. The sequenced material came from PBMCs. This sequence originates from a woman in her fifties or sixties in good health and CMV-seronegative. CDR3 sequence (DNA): TGTGCCAGCAGCTACGACAGGGCGGGCACTGAAGCTTTCTTT. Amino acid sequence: CASSYDRAGTEAFF.